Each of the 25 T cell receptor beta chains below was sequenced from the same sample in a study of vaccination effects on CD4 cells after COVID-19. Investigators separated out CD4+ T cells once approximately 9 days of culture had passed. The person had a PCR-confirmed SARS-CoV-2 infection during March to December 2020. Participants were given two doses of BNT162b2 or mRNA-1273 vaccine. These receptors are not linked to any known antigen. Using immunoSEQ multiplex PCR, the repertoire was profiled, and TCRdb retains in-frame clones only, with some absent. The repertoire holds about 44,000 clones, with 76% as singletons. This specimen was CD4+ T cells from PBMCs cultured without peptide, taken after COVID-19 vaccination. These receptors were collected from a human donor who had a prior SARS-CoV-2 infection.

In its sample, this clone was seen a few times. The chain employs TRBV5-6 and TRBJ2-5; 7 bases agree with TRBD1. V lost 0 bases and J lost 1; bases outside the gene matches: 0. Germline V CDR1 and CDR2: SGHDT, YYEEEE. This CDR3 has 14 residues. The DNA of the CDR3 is TGTGCCAGCAGCTTGGCAGGGGGCCAAGAGACCCAGTACTTC. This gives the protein CASSLAGGQETQYF.

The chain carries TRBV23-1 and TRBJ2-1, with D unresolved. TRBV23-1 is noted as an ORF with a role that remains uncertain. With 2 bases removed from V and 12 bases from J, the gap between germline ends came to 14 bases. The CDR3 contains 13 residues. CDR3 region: CASSQHHKHLQFF. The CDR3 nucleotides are TGCGCCAGCAGTCAACACCACAAACATTTGCAGTTCTTC.

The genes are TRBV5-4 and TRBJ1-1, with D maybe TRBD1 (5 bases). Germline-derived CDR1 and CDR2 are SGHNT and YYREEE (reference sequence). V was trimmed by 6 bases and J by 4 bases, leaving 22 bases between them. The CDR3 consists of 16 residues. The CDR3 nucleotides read TGTGCCAGCAAGCCCGATCTGGGGGATGGTGGCACTGAAGCTTTCTTT. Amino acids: CASKPDLGDGGTEAFF.

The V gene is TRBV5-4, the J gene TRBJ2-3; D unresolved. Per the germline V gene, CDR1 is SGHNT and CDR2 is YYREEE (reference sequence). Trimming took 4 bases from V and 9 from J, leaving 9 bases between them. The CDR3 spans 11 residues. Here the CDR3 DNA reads TGTGCCAGCAGCGCAGCGAAGACGCAGTATTTT. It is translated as CASSAAKTQYF.

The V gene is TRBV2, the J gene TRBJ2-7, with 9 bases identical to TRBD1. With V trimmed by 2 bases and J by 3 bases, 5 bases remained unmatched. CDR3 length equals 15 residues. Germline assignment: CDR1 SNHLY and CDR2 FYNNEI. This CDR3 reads CASSEMGQGGYEQYF. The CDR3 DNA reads TGTGCCAGCAGTGAAATGGGACAGGGTGGCTACGAGCAGTACTTC.

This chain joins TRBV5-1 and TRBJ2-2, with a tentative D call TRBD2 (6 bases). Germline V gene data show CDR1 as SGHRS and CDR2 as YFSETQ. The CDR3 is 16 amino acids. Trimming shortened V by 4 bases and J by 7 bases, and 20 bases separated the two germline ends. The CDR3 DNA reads TGCGCCAGCAGCCCCGAACCCGGAGGGCGAAGCGGGGAGCTGTTTTTT. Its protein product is CASSPEPGGRSGELFF.

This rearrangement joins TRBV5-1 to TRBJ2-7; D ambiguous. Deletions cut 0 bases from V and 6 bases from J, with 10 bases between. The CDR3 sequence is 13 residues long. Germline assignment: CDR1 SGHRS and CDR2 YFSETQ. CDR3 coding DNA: TGCGCCAGCAGCTTGGCCGTCGGGTCCGAGCAGTACTTC. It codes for CASSLAVGSEQYF.

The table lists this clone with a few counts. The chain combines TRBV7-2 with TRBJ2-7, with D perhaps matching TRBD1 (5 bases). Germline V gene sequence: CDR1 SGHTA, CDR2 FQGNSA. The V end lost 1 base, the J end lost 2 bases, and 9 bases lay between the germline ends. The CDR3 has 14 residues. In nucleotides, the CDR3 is TGTGCCAGCAGCTTAGGCAGGGTCCCCTACGAGCAGTACTTC. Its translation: CASSLGRVPYEQYF.

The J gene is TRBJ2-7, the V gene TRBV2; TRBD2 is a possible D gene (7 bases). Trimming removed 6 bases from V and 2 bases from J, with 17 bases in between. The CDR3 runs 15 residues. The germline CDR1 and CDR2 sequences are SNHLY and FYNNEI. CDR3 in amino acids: CASRRGGLIPYEQYF. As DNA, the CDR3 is TGTGCCAGCAGGAGGGGGGGACTGATCCCCTACGAGCAGTACTTC.

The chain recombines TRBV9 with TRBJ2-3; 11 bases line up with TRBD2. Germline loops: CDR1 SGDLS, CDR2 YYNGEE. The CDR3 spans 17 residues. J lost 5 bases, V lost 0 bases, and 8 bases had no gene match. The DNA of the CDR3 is TGTGCCAGCAGCGTAGCCCCACTAGCGGGAGTTGTAGATACGCAGTATTTT. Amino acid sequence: CASSVAPLAGVVDTQYF.

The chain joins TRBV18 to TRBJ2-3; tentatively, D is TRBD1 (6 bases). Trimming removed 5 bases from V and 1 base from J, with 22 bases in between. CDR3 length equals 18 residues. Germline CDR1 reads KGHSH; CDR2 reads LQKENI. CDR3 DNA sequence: TGTGCCAGCTCATCAACAGCGGCCGGGACAACAGGCACAGATACGCAGTATTTT. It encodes CASSSTAAGTTGTDTQYF.

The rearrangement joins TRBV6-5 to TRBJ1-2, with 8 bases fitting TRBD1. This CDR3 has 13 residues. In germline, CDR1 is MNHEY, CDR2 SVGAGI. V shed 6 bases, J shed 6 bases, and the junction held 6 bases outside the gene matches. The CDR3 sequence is CASSLDRGDGYTF. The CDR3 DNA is TGTGCCAGCAGCCTCGACAGGGGAGATGGCTACACCTTC.

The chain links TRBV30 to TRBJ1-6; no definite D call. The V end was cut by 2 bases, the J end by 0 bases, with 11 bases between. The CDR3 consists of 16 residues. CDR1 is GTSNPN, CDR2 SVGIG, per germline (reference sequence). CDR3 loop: CAWSRGHGSYNSPLHF. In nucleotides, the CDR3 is TGTGCCTGGAGTCGGGGTCACGGCTCCTATAATTCACCCCTCCACTTT.

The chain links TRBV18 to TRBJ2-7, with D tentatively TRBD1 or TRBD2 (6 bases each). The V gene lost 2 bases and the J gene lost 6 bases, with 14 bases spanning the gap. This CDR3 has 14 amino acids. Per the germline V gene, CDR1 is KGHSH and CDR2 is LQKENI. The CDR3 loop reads CASSPIFSGAEQYF. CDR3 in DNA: TGTGCCAGCTCACCAATCTTTTCGGGGGCCGAGCAGTACTTC.

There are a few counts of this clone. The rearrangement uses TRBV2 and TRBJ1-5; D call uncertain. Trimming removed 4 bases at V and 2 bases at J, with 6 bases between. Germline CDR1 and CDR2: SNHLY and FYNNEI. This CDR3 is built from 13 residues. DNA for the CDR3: TGTGCCAGCAGTGGGGGAGGCAATCAGCCCCAGCATTTT. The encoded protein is CASSGGGNQPQHF.

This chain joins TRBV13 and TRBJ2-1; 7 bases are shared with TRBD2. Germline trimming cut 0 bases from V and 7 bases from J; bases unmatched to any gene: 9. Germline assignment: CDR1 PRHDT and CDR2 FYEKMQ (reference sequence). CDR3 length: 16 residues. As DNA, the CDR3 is TGTGCCAGCAGCTTAGGGACCTGGGGGGGAGCAAATGAGCAGTTCTTC. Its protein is CASSLGTWGGANEQFF.

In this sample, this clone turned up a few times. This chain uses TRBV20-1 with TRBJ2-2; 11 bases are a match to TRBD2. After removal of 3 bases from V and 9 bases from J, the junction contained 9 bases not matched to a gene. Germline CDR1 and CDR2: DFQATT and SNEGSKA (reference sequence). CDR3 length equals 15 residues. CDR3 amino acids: CSASDTASGRWELFF. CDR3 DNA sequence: TGCAGTGCTAGTGACACGGCTAGCGGGAGGTGGGAGCTGTTTTTT.

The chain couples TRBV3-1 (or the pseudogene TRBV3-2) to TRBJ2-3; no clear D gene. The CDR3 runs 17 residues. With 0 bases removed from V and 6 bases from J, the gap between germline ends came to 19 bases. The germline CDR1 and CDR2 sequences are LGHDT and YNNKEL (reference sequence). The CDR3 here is CASSQEGPPAPLDTQYF. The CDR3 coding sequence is TGTGCCAGCAGCCAAGAAGGTCCTCCCGCTCCTTTGGATACGCAGTATTTT.

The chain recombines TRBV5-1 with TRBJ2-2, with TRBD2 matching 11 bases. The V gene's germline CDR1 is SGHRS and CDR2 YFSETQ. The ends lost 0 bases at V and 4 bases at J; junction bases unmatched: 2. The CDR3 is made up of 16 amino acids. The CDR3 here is CASSLDLAGGTGELFF. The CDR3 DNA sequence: TGCGCCAGCAGCTTGGACCTAGCGGGGGGCACCGGGGAGCTGTTTTTT. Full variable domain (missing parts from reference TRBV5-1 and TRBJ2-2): KAGVTQTPRYLIKTRGQQVTLSCSPISGHRSVSWYQQTPGQGLQFLFEYFSETQRNKGNFPGRFSGRQFSNSRSEMNVSTLELGDSALYLCASSLDLAGGTGELFFGEGSRLTVL.

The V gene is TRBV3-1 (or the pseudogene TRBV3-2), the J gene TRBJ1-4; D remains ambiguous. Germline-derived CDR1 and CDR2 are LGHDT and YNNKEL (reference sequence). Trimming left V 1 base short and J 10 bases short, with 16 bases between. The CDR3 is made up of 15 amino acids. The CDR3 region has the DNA TGTGCCAGCAGCCAAGGGTCGGTGTGGGAAGGAAAACTGTTTTTT. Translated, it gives CASSQGSVWEGKLFF.

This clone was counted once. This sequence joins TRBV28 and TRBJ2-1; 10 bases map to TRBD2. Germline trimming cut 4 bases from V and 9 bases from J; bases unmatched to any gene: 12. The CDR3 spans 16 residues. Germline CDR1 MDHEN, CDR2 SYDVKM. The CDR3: CASSSLLAGEYSEQFF. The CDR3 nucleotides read TGTGCCAGCAGTTCCCTTCTAGCGGGAGAGTATAGTGAGCAGTTCTTC.

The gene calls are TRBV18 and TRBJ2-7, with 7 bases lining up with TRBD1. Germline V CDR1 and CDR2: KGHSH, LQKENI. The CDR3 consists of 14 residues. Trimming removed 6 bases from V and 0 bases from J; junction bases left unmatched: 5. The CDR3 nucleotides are TGTGCCAGCTCCACAGGGGCCCTCTCCTACGAGCAGTACTTC. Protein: CASSTGALSYEQYF.

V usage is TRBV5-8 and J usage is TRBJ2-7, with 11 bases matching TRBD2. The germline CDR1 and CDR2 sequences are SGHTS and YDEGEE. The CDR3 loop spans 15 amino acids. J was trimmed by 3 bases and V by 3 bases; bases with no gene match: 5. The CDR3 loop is CASSSSGGLYYEQYF. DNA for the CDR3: TGTGCCAGCAGCTCTAGCGGGGGGCTTTACTACGAGCAGTACTTC.

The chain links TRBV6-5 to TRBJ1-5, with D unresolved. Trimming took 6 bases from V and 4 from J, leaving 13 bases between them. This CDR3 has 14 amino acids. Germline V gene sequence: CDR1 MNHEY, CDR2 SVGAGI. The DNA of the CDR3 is TGTGCCAGCAGCCGTACCCGAGAGAATCAGCCCCAGCATTTT. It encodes CASSRTRENQPQHF.

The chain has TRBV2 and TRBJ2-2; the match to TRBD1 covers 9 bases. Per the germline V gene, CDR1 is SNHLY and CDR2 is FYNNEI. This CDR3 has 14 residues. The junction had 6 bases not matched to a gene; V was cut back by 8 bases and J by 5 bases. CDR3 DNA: TGTGCCAGCTTGGGACAGGGATATACCGGGGAGCTGTTTTTT. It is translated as CASLGQGYTGELFF.